A selection of T cell receptor beta chains follows, all from one sample in a study of cytomegalovirus exposure and HLA in healthy donors. Assay used: immunoSEQ multiplex PCR; TCRdb lists only in-frame clones, some missing. The data hold some 100,000 clones, with approximately 79% observed a single time. Specimen: PBMCs. The source is a man aged 50-60 years in good health and CMV-seropositive. Both conserved end residues are part of each CDR3.

CDR3 protein: CASSLGRSYEQYF
V gene: TRBV27
J gene: TRBJ2-7

CDR3 protein: CASSLAGPSSYEQYF
V gene: TRBV28
J gene: TRBJ2-7

CDR3 protein: CASSLTGLTHTEAFF
V gene: TRBV28
J gene: TRBJ1-1

CDR3 protein: CASSSGTGWVNQPQHF
V gene: TRBV27
J gene: TRBJ1-5

CDR3 protein: CASSLGGQGAETQYF
V gene: TRBV7-9
J gene: TRBJ2-5

CDR3 protein: CASSEATTGAPYEQYF
V gene: TRBV6-1
J gene: TRBJ2-7

CDR3 protein: CASSRGGNRGNQPQHF
V gene: TRBV5-6
J gene: TRBJ1-5

CDR3 protein: CASSLMTSGGNTQYF
V gene: TRBV7-9
J gene: TRBJ2-3

CDR3 protein: CASSELGRNTEAFF
V gene: TRBV2
J gene: TRBJ1-1

CDR3 protein: CATSRDGLAVLQETQYF
V gene: TRBV15
J gene: TRBJ2-5

CDR3 protein: CASPDTGRAGNTIYF
V gene: TRBV7-9
J gene: TRBJ1-3

CDR3 protein: CASSQEGGGPGELFF
V gene: TRBV4-1
J gene: TRBJ2-2

CDR3 protein: CASSSYRGAVTQYF
V gene: TRBV7-9
J gene: TRBJ2-5

CDR3 protein: CASSFSGGTSPTQQFF
V gene: TRBV11-2
J gene: TRBJ2-1

CDR3 protein: CASSQDWQGADYGYTF
V gene: TRBV4-3
J gene: TRBJ1-2

CDR3 protein: CASSPPSSYEQYF
V gene: TRBV18
J gene: TRBJ2-7

CDR3 protein: CASSEMRVGGRGDNGELFF
V gene: TRBV10-2
J gene: TRBJ2-2

CDR3 protein: CASRKPGQGKHEQYF
V gene: TRBV6-5
J gene: TRBJ2-7

CDR3 protein: CASSLGPWDRGPDTQYF
V gene: TRBV5-1
J gene: TRBJ2-3

CDR3 protein: CASSSLTGANTEAFF
V gene: TRBV5-1
J gene: TRBJ1-1

CDR3 protein: CASSLESGGGYTF
V gene: TRBV7-9
J gene: TRBJ1-2

CDR3 protein: CASSLGVLGREETQYF
V gene: TRBV11-2
J gene: TRBJ2-5

CDR3 protein: CASTENYEQYF
V gene: TRBV21-1
J gene: NA

CDR3 protein: CASSLFTQMNTEAFF
V gene: TRBV7-2
J gene: TRBJ1-1

CDR3 protein: CASSTAIVSYEQYF
V gene: TRBV6-1
J gene: TRBJ2-7

CDR3 protein: CASSLGQNTEAFF
V gene: TRBV7-2
J gene: TRBJ1-1

CDR3 protein: CASSDPGQGRGQPQHF
V gene: TRBV2
J gene: TRBJ1-5

CDR3 protein: CASSLGQLYGYTF
V gene: TRBV27
J gene: TRBJ1-2

CDR3 protein: CASSYSPGVYNEQFF
V gene: TRBV6-5
J gene: TRBJ2-1

CDR3 protein: CASRIAGLTDTQYF
V gene: TRBV28
J gene: TRBJ2-3

CDR3 protein: CASSRLAVLNTEAFF
V gene: TRBV5-8
J gene: TRBJ1-1

CDR3 protein: CASSYRGSGYEQYF
V gene: TRBV6-5
J gene: TRBJ2-7

CDR3 protein: CASSLFKGGEDTQYF
V gene: TRBV18
J gene: TRBJ2-3

CDR3 protein: CASSRTDSNTGELFF
V gene: TRBV19
J gene: TRBJ2-2

CDR3 protein: CASSFSGRDTGELFF
V gene: TRBV5-1
J gene: TRBJ2-2

CDR3 protein: CASSPFSGLGAFF
V gene: TRBV27
J gene: TRBJ1-1

CDR3 protein: CASTGTGGTDTQYF
V gene: TRBV10-3
J gene: TRBJ2-3

CDR3 protein: CASSLSVGQSTDTQYF
V gene: TRBV27
J gene: TRBJ2-3

CDR3 protein: CASSVGQGIYGYTF
V gene: TRBV9
J gene: TRBJ1-2

CDR3 protein: CASSQALAGDSYEQYF
V gene: TRBV4-2
J gene: TRBJ2-7

CDR3 protein: CASSLDGTGVEQFF
V gene: TRBV7-9
J gene: TRBJ2-1

CDR3 protein: CALEGGYNEQFF
V gene: TRBV11-2
J gene: TRBJ2-1

CDR3 protein: CASSQTGEAEAFF
V gene: TRBV28
J gene: TRBJ1-1

CDR3 protein: CASSPGASGTDTQYF
V gene: TRBV5-6
J gene: TRBJ2-3

CDR3 protein: CASSWTSGRTDTQYF
V gene: TRBV6-5
J gene: TRBJ2-3

CDR3 protein: CASSDPGTDRNYGYTF
V gene: TRBV25-1
J gene: TRBJ1-2

CDR3 protein: CASSSAGTGSYEQYF
V gene: TRBV6-5
J gene: NA

CDR3 protein: CASSYGTSGYEQYF
V gene: TRBV6-5
J gene: TRBJ2-7